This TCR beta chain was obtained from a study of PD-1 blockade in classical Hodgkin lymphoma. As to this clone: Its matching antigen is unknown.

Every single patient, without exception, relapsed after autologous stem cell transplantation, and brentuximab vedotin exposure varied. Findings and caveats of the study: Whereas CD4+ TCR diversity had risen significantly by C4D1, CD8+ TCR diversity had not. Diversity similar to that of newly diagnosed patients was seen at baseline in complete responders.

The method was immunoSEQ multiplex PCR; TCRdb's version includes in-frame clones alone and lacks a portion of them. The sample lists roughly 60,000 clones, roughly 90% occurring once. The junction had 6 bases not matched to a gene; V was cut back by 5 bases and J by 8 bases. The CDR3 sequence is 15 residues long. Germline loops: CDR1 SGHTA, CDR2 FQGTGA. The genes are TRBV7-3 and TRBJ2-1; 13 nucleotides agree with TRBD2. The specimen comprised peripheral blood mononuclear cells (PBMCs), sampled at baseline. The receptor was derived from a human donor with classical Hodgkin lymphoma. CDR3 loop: CASSPGTSGIYEQFF. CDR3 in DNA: TGTGCCAGCAGCCCCGGGACTAGCGGGATCTATGAGCAGTTCTTC.